Detailed here is one T cell receptor (beta chain). The data were taken from a study of CD8+CD57+ T cells in acquired aplastic anemia. Study-wide context: Average DNA yield from sorted CD4+ and CD8+ cells was approximately 3.2 ug.

All sequencing subjects had displayed CD8+CD57+ cell expansion on flow cytometry. All participating patients were living with severe acquired aplastic anemia. V shed 6 bases and J 2 bases; nucleotides not matched to a gene: 4. CDR3 size: 13 residues. Genomic DNA templated the TCR beta VDJ and CDR3 profiling. TCRdb passed the reads through MiXCR, listing each CDR3 protein once. The top ten hold approximately 50% of the sample, which has 160,000 or so distinct CDR3 sequences, 70% to 75% seen once. Sequencing input: sorted CD4+, CD8+, or CD8+CD57+ T cells (not recorded which) from PBMCs. The sequence was collected from a human donor with aplastic anemia. V and J are TRBV12-3 or TRBV12-4 and TRBJ2-7, with TRBD1 matching 7 bases. The CDR3 is CASRYGQAYEQYF. CDR3 in DNA: TGTGCCAGCAGGTACGGACAGGCCTACGAGCAGTACTTC.